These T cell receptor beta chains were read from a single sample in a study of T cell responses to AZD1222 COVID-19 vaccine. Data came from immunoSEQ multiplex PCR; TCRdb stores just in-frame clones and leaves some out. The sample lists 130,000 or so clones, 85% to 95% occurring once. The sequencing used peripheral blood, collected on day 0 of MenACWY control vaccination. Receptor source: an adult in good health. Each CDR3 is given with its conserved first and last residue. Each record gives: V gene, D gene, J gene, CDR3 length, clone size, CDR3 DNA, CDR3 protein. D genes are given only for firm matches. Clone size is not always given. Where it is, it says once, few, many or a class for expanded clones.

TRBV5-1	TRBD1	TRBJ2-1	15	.	TGCGCCAGCAGCTTCCTCGGACAGGGCTCCAATGAGCAGTTCTTC	CASSFLGQGSNEQFF
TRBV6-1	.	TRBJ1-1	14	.	TGTGCCAGCAGTGAAGGGGGGCTGGTGGCTGAAGCTTTCTTT	CASSEGGLVAEAFF
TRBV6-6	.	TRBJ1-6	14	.	TGTGCCAGCAGTCCTGACAGACTGAATTCACCCCTCCACTTT	CASSPDRLNSPLHF
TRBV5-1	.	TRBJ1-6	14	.	TGCGCCAGCAGCTTGGAACTGGGGGCTTCACCCCTCCACTTT	CASSLELGASPLHF
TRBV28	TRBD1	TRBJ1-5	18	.	TGTGCCAGCAGTTTACTGGGACAGATTCCTGATAGCAATCAGCCCCAGCATTTT	CASSLLGQIPDSNQPQHF
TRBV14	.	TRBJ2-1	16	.	TGTGCCAGCAGCCAAGATAGCGGTAGCTCCTACAATGAGCAGTTCTTC	CASSQDSGSSYNEQFF
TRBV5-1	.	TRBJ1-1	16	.	TGCGCCAGCAGCTTGGCCGTCCGTGAAGGGAACACTGAAGCTTTCTTT	CASSLAVREGNTEAFF
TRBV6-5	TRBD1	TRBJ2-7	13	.	TGTGCCAGCGGACCATACACAGGGGAAGAGCAGTACTTC	CASGPYTGEEQYF
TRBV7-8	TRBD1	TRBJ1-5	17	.	TGTGCCAGCAGCTCTAGACCGAAGGGACAGAGTAATCAGCCCCAGCATTTT	CASSSRPKGQSNQPQHF
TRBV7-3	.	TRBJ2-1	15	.	TGTGCCAGCAGCCCCCCTGGGGGATCCTACAATGAGCAGTTCTTC	CASSPPGGSYNEQFF
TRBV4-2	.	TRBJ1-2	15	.	TGTGCCAGCAGCCAAGATGTCCAGGAGCTCTATGGCTACACCTTC	CASSQDVQELYGYTF
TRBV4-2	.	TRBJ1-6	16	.	TGTGCCAGCAGCCAAGATCGTCTCTCCTATAATTCACCCCTCCACTTT	CASSQDRLSYNSPLHF
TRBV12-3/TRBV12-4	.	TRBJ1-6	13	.	TGTGCCAGCAGTTCTAGAGATAATTCACCCCTCCACTTT	CASSSRDNSPLHF
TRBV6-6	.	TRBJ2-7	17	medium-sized	TGTGCCAGCAGTCCGACAACTGAATCCGGGACCATCTACGAGCAGTACTTC	CASSPTTESGTIYEQYF
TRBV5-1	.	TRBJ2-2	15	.	TGCGCCAGCAGCTTGGACAGGGCGAACACCGGGGAGCTGTTTTTT	CASSLDRANTGELFF
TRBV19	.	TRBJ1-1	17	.	TGTGCCAGTAGTATTTCCCCAGCTCGGGTTTTGTACACTGAAGCTTTCTTT	CASSISPARVLYTEAFF
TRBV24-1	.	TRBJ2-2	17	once	TGTGCCACCAGTGATTTGTGGGACGGTCCGAACACCGGGGAGCTGTTTTTT	CATSDLWDGPNTGELFF
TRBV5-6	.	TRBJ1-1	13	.	TGTGCCAGCAGAACTACAGGGACCACTGAAGCTTTCTTT	CASRTTGTTEAFF
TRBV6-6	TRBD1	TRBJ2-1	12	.	TGTGCCAGCAGGGGACAGGGTACTGAGCAGTTCTTC	CASRGQGTEQFF
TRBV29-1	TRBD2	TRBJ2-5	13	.	TGCAGCGTTGTAGCGGGAGTTGCCGAGACCCAGTACTTC	CSVVAGVAETQYF
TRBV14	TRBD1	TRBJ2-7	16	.	TGTGCCAGCAGCCAAGACCCCGGGACAGGAGACTACGAGCAGTACTTC	CASSQDPGTGDYEQYF
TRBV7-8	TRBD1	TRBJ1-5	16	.	TGTGCCAGCAGCTTAGCGTCGGACAGGGGAGGTCAGCCCCAGCATTTT	CASSLASDRGGQPQHF
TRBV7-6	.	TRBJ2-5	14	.	TGTGCCAGCAGCCCCAATTTTAGGGGAGAGACCCAGTACTTC	CASSPNFRGETQYF
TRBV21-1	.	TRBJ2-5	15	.	TGTGCCAGCAACCCGACAGGTAGTTGCCAAGAGACCCAGTACTTC	CASNPTGSCQETQYF
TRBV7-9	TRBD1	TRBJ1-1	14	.	TGTGCCAGCAGCTTCGGGCAGGGGGACACTGAAGCTTTCTTT	CASSFGQGDTEAFF
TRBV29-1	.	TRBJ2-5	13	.	TGCAGCGTCCCCGCGAGGGGCCAAGAGACCCAGTACTTC	CSVPARGQETQYF
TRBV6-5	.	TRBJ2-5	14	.	TGTGCCAGCAGTACAGGAGGAGGTATTTGGACCCAGTACTTC	CASSTGGGIWTQYF
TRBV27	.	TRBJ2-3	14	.	TGTGCCAGCAGTTTATCTAAGGGGACAGATACGCAGTATTTT	CASSLSKGTDTQYF
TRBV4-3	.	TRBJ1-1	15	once	TGCGCCAGCAGCCAAGATGAGAACGAGGGCACTGAAGCTTTCTTT	CASSQDENEGTEAFF
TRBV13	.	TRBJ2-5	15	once	TGTGCCAGCAGCTCACAGATCAGGGTTGGAGAGACCCAGTACTTC	CASSSQIRVGETQYF
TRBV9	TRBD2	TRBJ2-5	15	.	TGTGCCAGCAGCGCTGGGACTAGCGCACCAAGAACCCAGTACTTC	CASSAGTSAPRTQYF
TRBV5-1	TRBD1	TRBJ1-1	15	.	TGCGCCAGCAGCTTGGCAGGGGGCGGAACGACTGAAGCTTTCTTT	CASSLAGGGTTEAFF
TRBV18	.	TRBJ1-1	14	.	TGTGCCAGCTCACAGCAGAGGGTGGGCACTGAAGCTTTCTTT	CASSQQRVGTEAFF
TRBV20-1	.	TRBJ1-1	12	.	TGCAGTGCTAGTCAGGAGGGGACTAGGACTTTCTTT	CSASQEGTRTFF
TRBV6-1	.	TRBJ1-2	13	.	TGTGCCAGCAGTGAACACAGGGACGGAGGCTACACCTTC	CASSEHRDGGYTF
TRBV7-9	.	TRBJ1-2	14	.	TGTGCCAGCAGCGTCTATTCCAGGGGAGAGGGCTACACCTTC	CASSVYSRGEGYTF
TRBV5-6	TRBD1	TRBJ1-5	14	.	TGTGCCAGCAGCTGGGGACAGGGGGCTCAGCCCCAGCATTTT	CASSWGQGAQPQHF
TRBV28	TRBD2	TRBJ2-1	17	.	TGTGCCAGCAGTCGGGAGGGACACCCCCTGGGTTACAATGAGCAGTTCTTC	CASSREGHPLGYNEQFF
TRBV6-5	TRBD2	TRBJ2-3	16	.	TGTGCCAGCAGTTACCTAGCGGGAGGGCTTTCAGATACGCAGTATTTT	CASSYLAGGLSDTQYF